Listed below are T cell receptor beta chains from one sample, sequenced in a study of T cell changes during pregnancy in multiple sclerosis. Clones were sequenced by immunoSEQ multiplex PCR, and TCRdb holds only the in-frame ones, with some missing. The repertoire holds approximately 80,000 clones, with 94% as singletons. The sample in question was peripheral blood, obtained in the second trimester of pregnancy. The origin of the receptors is a female donor in good health, enrolled as a control in a pregnancy study. CDR3s include the opening cysteine and the closing phenylalanine or tryptophan. D genes are given only for firm matches. Part of the rows lack a size; the others show once, few, many or a class for expanded clones.

j_call: TRBJ1-4; cdr3_length: 14; v_call: TRBV7-9; d_call: .; clone_size: .; cdr3_nt: TGTGCCAGCAGCCCACAGGGTCTCCCGGAAAAACTGTTTTTT; cdr3_aa: CASSPQGLPEKLFF
j_call: TRBJ2-1; cdr3_length: 14; v_call: TRBV28; d_call: .; clone_size: .; cdr3_nt: TGTGCCAGCAGACGAGACAGCTCCTACAATGAGCAGTTCTTC; cdr3_aa: CASRRDSSYNEQFF
j_call: TRBJ2-5; cdr3_length: 14; v_call: TRBV6-6; d_call: .; clone_size: .; cdr3_nt: TGTGCCAGCACCAGACGCGGGATCTTGGAGACCCAGTACTTC; cdr3_aa: CASTRRGILETQYF
j_call: TRBJ2-3; cdr3_length: 15; v_call: TRBV27; d_call: TRBD2; clone_size: .; cdr3_nt: TGTGCCAGCAGTTACCGGACTAGCGGCACAGATACGCAGTATTTT; cdr3_aa: CASSYRTSGTDTQYF
j_call: TRBJ2-1; cdr3_length: 16; v_call: TRBV5-1; d_call: TRBD2; clone_size: .; cdr3_nt: TGCGCCAGCAGCTTGCCTAGCGGAGGCTCCTACAATGAGCAGTTCTTC; cdr3_aa: CASSLPSGGSYNEQFF
j_call: TRBJ2-7; cdr3_length: 13; v_call: TRBV6-1; d_call: .; clone_size: .; cdr3_nt: TGTGCCAGCAGTGGGACAGTAAAAGACGAGCAGTACTTC; cdr3_aa: CASSGTVKDEQYF
j_call: TRBJ2-1; cdr3_length: 14; v_call: TRBV7-8; d_call: .; clone_size: .; cdr3_nt: TGTGCCAGCAGCCCCTACGGGATCCCCAATGAGCAGTTCTTC; cdr3_aa: CASSPYGIPNEQFF
j_call: TRBJ2-1; cdr3_length: 15; v_call: TRBV2; d_call: TRBD2; clone_size: .; cdr3_nt: TGTGCCAGCAGTGCCGGGACTAGCGGGTACAATGAGCAGTTCTTC; cdr3_aa: CASSAGTSGYNEQFF
j_call: TRBJ2-3; cdr3_length: 16; v_call: TRBV7-6; d_call: .; clone_size: .; cdr3_nt: TGTGCCAGCAGCTTAGGGCCCCTTACTAGTTCAGATACGCAGTATTTT; cdr3_aa: CASSLGPLTSSDTQYF
j_call: TRBJ1-3; cdr3_length: 14; v_call: TRBV28; d_call: .; clone_size: .; cdr3_nt: TGTGCCAGCAGTTTTCCGAGCTCTGGAAACACCATATATTTT; cdr3_aa: CASSFPSSGNTIYF
j_call: TRBJ2-3; cdr3_length: 18; v_call: TRBV18; d_call: TRBD2; clone_size: .; cdr3_nt: TGTGCCAGCTCACCTCTCGTAGGACTAGCCGGGGTTGGAGATACGCAGTATTTT; cdr3_aa: CASSPLVGLAGVGDTQYF
j_call: TRBJ2-7; cdr3_length: 14; v_call: TRBV6-1; d_call: .; clone_size: few; cdr3_nt: TGTGCCAGCAGTGCCTCGGGACTGATTTACGAGCAGTACTTC; cdr3_aa: CASSASGLIYEQYF
j_call: TRBJ2-3; cdr3_length: 14; v_call: TRBV6-1; d_call: .; clone_size: .; cdr3_nt: TGTGCGAGCAGTTCGCCAGGGGATTCAGATACGCAGTATTTT; cdr3_aa: CASSSPGDSDTQYF
j_call: TRBJ2-6; cdr3_length: 16; v_call: TRBV15; d_call: .; clone_size: .; cdr3_nt: TGTGCCACCAGCAGAGACCGGAGTTCTGGGGCCAACGTCCTGACTTTC; cdr3_aa: CATSRDRSSGANVLTF
j_call: TRBJ2-7; cdr3_length: 14; v_call: TRBV4-1; d_call: TRBD1; clone_size: .; cdr3_nt: TGCGCCAGCAGCCTAGGAAGACAGGGGTACGAGCAGTACTTC; cdr3_aa: CASSLGRQGYEQYF
j_call: TRBJ2-7; cdr3_length: 18; v_call: TRBV7-8; d_call: .; clone_size: .; cdr3_nt: TGTGCCAGCAGCTTCTGGCCTTCGATGGGACAACCCTTACCGGAGCAGTACTTC; cdr3_aa: CASSFWPSMGQPLPEQYF
j_call: TRBJ2-3; cdr3_length: 16; v_call: TRBV19; d_call: .; clone_size: .; cdr3_nt: TGTGCCAGTAGTCAGAGCGGGCCCGCTACGACAGATACGCAGTATTTT; cdr3_aa: CASSQSGPATTDTQYF
j_call: TRBJ2-7; cdr3_length: 13; v_call: TRBV19; d_call: .; clone_size: .; cdr3_nt: TGTGCCAGTAGTATAGCCGACAGCTACGAGCAGTACTTC; cdr3_aa: CASSIADSYEQYF
j_call: TRBJ1-2; cdr3_length: 15; v_call: TRBV6-1; d_call: .; clone_size: .; cdr3_nt: TGTGCCAGCAGTGAAGCGCAGTACAGGACGATGGGCTACACCTTC; cdr3_aa: CASSEAQYRTMGYTF
j_call: TRBJ2-7; cdr3_length: 11; v_call: TRBV29-1; d_call: .; clone_size: .; cdr3_nt: TGCAGCGTTCTTGAGTCCTACGAGCAGTACTTC; cdr3_aa: CSVLESYEQYF
j_call: TRBJ2-7; cdr3_length: 11; v_call: TRBV6-5; d_call: .; clone_size: .; cdr3_nt: TGTGCCAGCTCCCGGGGGAACGAGCAGTACTTC; cdr3_aa: CASSRGNEQYF
j_call: TRBJ2-5; cdr3_length: 17; v_call: TRBV5-4; d_call: TRBD2; clone_size: .; cdr3_nt: TGTGCCAGCAGCCAGGGACTAGCGGGTGTCTCCCAAGAGACCCAGTACTTC; cdr3_aa: CASSQGLAGVSQETQYF
j_call: TRBJ2-7; cdr3_length: 13; v_call: TRBV2; d_call: TRBD2; clone_size: .; cdr3_nt: TGTGCCAGCAGTGCCAGCGGGAGCCTCGAGCAGTACTTC; cdr3_aa: CASSASGSLEQYF
j_call: TRBJ2-1; cdr3_length: 15; v_call: TRBV19; d_call: .; clone_size: once; cdr3_nt: TGTGCCAGTAGTAATGGAGGGCTCCTCTACAATGAGCAGTTCTTC; cdr3_aa: CASSNGGLLYNEQFF
j_call: TRBJ2-1; cdr3_length: 12; v_call: TRBV28; d_call: .; clone_size: .; cdr3_nt: TGTGCCAGCAGTTGGGGGGATAGGGAGCAGTTCTTC; cdr3_aa: CASSWGDREQFF
j_call: TRBJ2-3; cdr3_length: 15; v_call: TRBV5-5; d_call: .; clone_size: .; cdr3_nt: TGTGCCACCAGGTACCGGACAGCTAGCACAGATACGCAGTATTTT; cdr3_aa: CATRYRTASTDTQYF
j_call: TRBJ1-4; cdr3_length: 14; v_call: TRBV6-1; d_call: TRBD1; clone_size: .; cdr3_nt: TGTGCCAGCAGTGAAGGACAGGGGAATGAAAAACTGTTTTTT; cdr3_aa: CASSEGQGNEKLFF
j_call: TRBJ1-3; cdr3_length: 15; v_call: TRBV28; d_call: .; clone_size: .; cdr3_nt: TGTGCCAGCAGTTCTACAGGGAGCTCTGGAAACACCATATATTTT; cdr3_aa: CASSSTGSSGNTIYF
j_call: TRBJ1-2; cdr3_length: 12; v_call: TRBV30; d_call: .; clone_size: .; cdr3_nt: TGTGCCTGGAGTGGGACAGTCTATGGCTACACCTTC; cdr3_aa: CAWSGTVYGYTF
j_call: TRBJ2-2; cdr3_length: 16; v_call: TRBV2; d_call: TRBD2; clone_size: .; cdr3_nt: TGTGCCAGCGAATCGGGACTAGCGGGAGGGGCAGGGGAGCTGTTTTTT; cdr3_aa: CASESGLAGGAGELFF
j_call: TRBJ2-7; cdr3_length: 13; v_call: TRBV2; d_call: .; clone_size: .; cdr3_nt: TGTGCCAGCAGTGAAGCGCTAGGTTTCGAGCAGTACTTC; cdr3_aa: CASSEALGFEQYF
j_call: TRBJ2-5; cdr3_length: 13; v_call: TRBV29-1; d_call: TRBD2; clone_size: .; cdr3_nt: TGCAGCGTTGAGGGGAGGGTACTCGGGGAGCAGTACTTC; cdr3_aa: CSVEGRVLGEQYF
j_call: TRBJ1-1; cdr3_length: 16; v_call: TRBV16; d_call: .; clone_size: .; cdr3_nt: TGTGCCAGCAGCCCATCTTGGGGGGGCCTGGACACTGAAGCTTTCTTT; cdr3_aa: CASSPSWGGLDTEAFF
j_call: TRBJ2-1; cdr3_length: 17; v_call: TRBV4-3; d_call: TRBD2; clone_size: .; cdr3_nt: TGCGCCAGCAGCCAAGAGTTCGGCGGGAGGGCCTACAATGAGCAGTTCTTC; cdr3_aa: CASSQEFGGRAYNEQFF
j_call: TRBJ2-1; cdr3_length: 13; v_call: TRBV7-9; d_call: TRBD2; clone_size: .; cdr3_nt: TGTGCCAGCATAGCGGGAGGGGACAATGAGCAGTTCTTC; cdr3_aa: CASIAGGDNEQFF
j_call: TRBJ1-1; cdr3_length: 12; v_call: TRBV28; d_call: .; clone_size: .; cdr3_nt: TGTGCCAGCAGCCCTAACAGGGAGCGAGCTTTCTTT; cdr3_aa: CASSPNRERAFF
j_call: TRBJ2-7; cdr3_length: 14; v_call: TRBV15; d_call: TRBD1; clone_size: .; cdr3_nt: TGTGCCACCAGCACCAGGACAGGGACCGACGAGCAGTACTTC; cdr3_aa: CATSTRTGTDEQYF
j_call: TRBJ2-5; cdr3_length: 15; v_call: TRBV5-4; d_call: TRBD2; clone_size: .; cdr3_nt: TGTGCCAGCAGCTTGGCTAGCGGGAGGGGCGGGACCCAGTACTTC; cdr3_aa: CASSLASGRGGTQYF
j_call: TRBJ2-1; cdr3_length: 15; v_call: TRBV10-3; d_call: TRBD2; clone_size: .; cdr3_nt: TGTGCCATCACCCCCCGACTAGCGGCCTACAATGAGCAGTTCTTC; cdr3_aa: CAITPRLAAYNEQFF
j_call: TRBJ2-5; cdr3_length: 15; v_call: TRBV18; d_call: .; clone_size: .; cdr3_nt: TGTGCCAGCTCACCGTCGACAAGACCCCAAGAGACCCAGTACTTC; cdr3_aa: CASSPSTRPQETQYF
j_call: TRBJ2-2; cdr3_length: 15; v_call: TRBV6-4; d_call: .; clone_size: .; cdr3_nt: TGTGCCAGCAGTGACTCCGGGACTAACACCGGGGAGCTGTTTTTT; cdr3_aa: CASSDSGTNTGELFF
j_call: TRBJ1-2; cdr3_length: 15; v_call: TRBV2; d_call: .; clone_size: .; cdr3_nt: TGTGCCAGCACTCGGGACGGGGGTGTTTCGAATGGCTACACCTTC; cdr3_aa: CASTRDGGVSNGYTF
j_call: TRBJ2-7; cdr3_length: 15; v_call: TRBV28; d_call: TRBD1; clone_size: .; cdr3_nt: TGTGCCAGCTTTAACACGGACAGGGGGCTGGACGAGCAGTACTTC; cdr3_aa: CASFNTDRGLDEQYF
j_call: TRBJ2-7; cdr3_length: 14; v_call: TRBV15; d_call: TRBD1; clone_size: .; cdr3_nt: TGTGCCACCAGCAGGGACAGGGAAGTATGGGAGCAGTACTTC; cdr3_aa: CATSRDREVWEQYF
j_call: TRBJ1-5; cdr3_length: 15; v_call: TRBV6-1; d_call: .; clone_size: .; cdr3_nt: TGTGCCAGCAGCTCCACGGCAGGGAGCAATCAGCCCCAGCATTTT; cdr3_aa: CASSSTAGSNQPQHF
j_call: TRBJ2-5; cdr3_length: 14; v_call: TRBV11-2; d_call: TRBD1; clone_size: .; cdr3_nt: TGTGCCAGCAGCTTCAAGGGGGCGAGGGAGACCCAGTACTTC; cdr3_aa: CASSFKGARETQYF
j_call: TRBJ2-2; cdr3_length: 16; v_call: TRBV5-1; d_call: TRBD2; clone_size: once; cdr3_nt: TGCGCCAGCAGCCCCCGGACTAGCGGGAGCCCCGGGGAGCTGTTTTTT; cdr3_aa: CASSPRTSGSPGELFF
j_call: TRBJ2-3; cdr3_length: 15; v_call: TRBV9; d_call: TRBD2; clone_size: .; cdr3_nt: TGTGCCAGCAGCGGGACTAGCGGGAGCACAGATACGCAGTATTTT; cdr3_aa: CASSGTSGSTDTQYF
j_call: TRBJ2-5; cdr3_length: 16; v_call: TRBV6-1; d_call: TRBD2; clone_size: .; cdr3_nt: TGTGCCAGCAGTGAAGGTAATAGCGGGAGCCAAGAGACCCAGTACTTC; cdr3_aa: CASSEGNSGSQETQYF
j_call: TRBJ1-4; cdr3_length: 13; v_call: TRBV28; d_call: .; clone_size: .; cdr3_nt: TGTGCCACCAGGACCTCCGGGGGGGAAAAACTGTTTTTT; cdr3_aa: CATRTSGGEKLFF
j_call: TRBJ2-7; cdr3_length: 14; v_call: TRBV27; d_call: TRBD1; clone_size: .; cdr3_nt: TGTGCCAGCAGTTTTGCGGACAGGGTCTACGAGCAGTACTTC; cdr3_aa: CASSFADRVYEQYF
j_call: TRBJ2-2; cdr3_length: 17; v_call: TRBV27; d_call: TRBD2; clone_size: .; cdr3_nt: TGTGCCAGCAGTCCTTCGGCGGGGGAAGTTGTTGCCGGGGAGCTGTTTTTT; cdr3_aa: CASSPSAGEVVAGELFF
j_call: TRBJ2-3; cdr3_length: 16; v_call: TRBV7-9; d_call: TRBD2; clone_size: .; cdr3_nt: TGTGCCAGCAGCTCCACGCCGGGGGGTGGCACAGATACGCAGTATTTT; cdr3_aa: CASSSTPGGGTDTQYF